The T cell receptor (beta chain) described here comes from a study of blood T cell repertoires in COVID-19. Study in general: The origin of the acute and convalescent COVID-19 samples was the United States, Italy and Spain.

CDR3 length: 14 amino acids. The germline CDR1 and CDR2 sequences are MGHRA and YSYEKL. With 0 bases clipped from V and 6 bases from J, the junction kept 4 bases outside the gene matches. Original analysis: Nucleated cell number was recorded as an estimate derived from reference gene primer amplification. Method: immunoSEQ multiplex PCR; TCRdb's copy keeps in-frame clones and lacks some. D and trimming come from the DNA, and the V and J calls and clone size come from that table. The sample has 82,000 or so clones, more than 85% seen once. Sequenced sample: PBMCs or T cells enriched from blood (not recorded which). J is TRBJ2-7 and V is TRBV4-1; 8 bases match TRBD2. This receptor was identified in a woman aged 50 to 60 with acute COVID-19. In DNA form, the CDR3 reads TGCGCCAGCAGCCAAGATCGTACTAGCGGCGAGCAGTACTTC. It specifies CASSQDRTSGEQYF.